Listed below are T cell receptor beta chains from one sample, sequenced in a study of CD4 T cells in relation to SARS-CoV-2 and coronaviruses. Sequencing was performed with immunoSEQ multiplex PCR; in TCRdb, only in-frame clones are kept and a portion is missing. The data contain 55,000 to 75,000 clones, around 87% of them singletons. Sequencing was done on a sample of memory CD4+ T cells from PBMCs. These receptors were taken from a human donor in good health. Both conserved end residues are part of each CDR3. A D gene is named only where the DNA matches it firmly. For some rows the clone size is stated as once, few or many, or as a class when expanded; others skip it.

abundance	v_gene	d_gene	j_gene	CDR3nt	CDR3aa
NA	TRBV7-8	TRBD2	TRBJ2-5	TGTGCCAGCAGCTTAGTACTAGCGGGTGAGACCCAGTACTTC	CASSLVLAGETQYF
NA	TRBV9	TRBD1	TRBJ2-7	TGTGCCAGCAGCGCGGCCGGAGACAGGGCGGGCGAGCAGTACTTC	CASSAAGDRAGEQYF
NA	TRBV11-2	NA	TRBJ2-5	TGTGCCAGCAGCTATCAAGAGACCCAGTACTTC	CASSYQETQYF
NA	TRBV19	NA	TRBJ2-6	TGTGCCAGTAGTTTCCCATCCCAAAGAGGGGCCAACGTCCTGACTTTC	CASSFPSQRGANVLTF
NA	TRBV7-8	TRBD2	TRBJ2-7	TGTGCCAGCAGCCTTAGCGGGGCAGGCGGTGACGAGCAGTACTTC	CASSLSGAGGDEQYF
few	TRBV7-9	NA	TRBJ1-5	TGTGCCAGCAGCGAGCTAGCACAGGGACAGCCCCAGCATTTT	CASSELAQGQPQHF
NA	TRBV7-3	NA	TRBJ1-6	TGTGCCAGCAGCCCGAACGGGGCCAGTAATTCACCCCTCCACTTT	CASSPNGASNSPLHF
NA	TRBV19	TRBD2	TRBJ2-3	TGTGCCAGTAGTACGGGAGGAGGTTCAGATACGCAGTATTTT	CASSTGGGSDTQYF
NA	TRBV11-3	NA	TRBJ2-3	TGTGCCAGCAGCTTAACGGGGGCCACCCCAGATACGCAGTATTTT	CASSLTGATPDTQYF
NA	TRBV7-6	NA	TRBJ2-3	TGTGCCAGCAGCTTGCAGGGGATCACAGATACGCAGTATTTT	CASSLQGITDTQYF
NA	TRBV30	NA	TRBJ1-5	TGTGCCTGGGCACCAGGGGGCAATCAGCCCCAGCATTTT	CAWAPGGNQPQHF
NA	TRBV7-2	NA	TRBJ2-2	TGTGCCAGCAGCTCCCAGGGGGGGCTTGGCGGGGAGCTGTTTTTT	CASSSQGGLGGELFF
NA	TRBV7-8	TRBD2	TRBJ2-7	TGTGCCAGCAGCCAAGTAGCGGGTAGCTCCTACGAGCAGTACTTC	CASSQVAGSSYEQYF
NA	TRBV30	NA	TRBJ2-7	TGTGCCTGGACCTTGGGGCCTTACGGCTCCTACGAGCAGTACTTC	CAWTLGPYGSYEQYF
NA	TRBV12-5	NA	TRBJ1-1	TGTGCTAGTGGTTCTATCTCAGGGAAAGCTTTCTTT	CASGSISGKAFF
NA	TRBV30	NA	TRBJ1-6	TGTGCCAGCCGGACGATCGATAATTCACCCCTCCACTTT	CASRTIDNSPLHF
NA	TRBV5-1	TRBD1	TRBJ2-3	TGCGCCAGCAGCCGGACAGGGAGCACAGATACGCAGTATTTT	CASSRTGSTDTQYF
NA	TRBV7-8	NA	TRBJ2-5	TGTGCCAGCAGTTTCCAAGGGACCGCCGGGACCCAGTACTTC	CASSFQGTAGTQYF
NA	TRBV28	TRBD1	TRBJ1-2	TGTGCCAGCAGTTCTCTCCCCGACAGGGGGCGGGGCTACACCTTC	CASSSLPDRGRGYTF
few	TRBV6-1	NA	TRBJ2-1	TGTGCCAGCAGTGAACCCCCCCGGCTTCGCGTCTTC	CASSEPPRLRVF
NA	TRBV27	NA	TRBJ1-3	TGTGCCAGCAGTTACTACCCAGGGGATGGAAACACCATATATTTT	CASSYYPGDGNTIYF
NA	TRBV20-1	NA	TRBJ1-4	TGCAGTGCTAGAGATCGGGATGTTTTT	CSARDRDVF
NA	TRBV11-3	TRBD1	TRBJ2-2	TGTGCCAGCAGCTTAGGCGGGCGACAGGGAAGCACCGGGGAGCTGTTTTTT	CASSLGGRQGSTGELFF
NA	TRBV10-3	TRBD2	TRBJ2-3	TGTGCCATCAGTCCTAGCGGGCCCACAGATACGCAGTATTTT	CAISPSGPTDTQYF
once	TRBV2	NA	TRBJ2-7	TGTGCCAGCAGCCTAGAAAGCGGAGAGGGTGAGCAGTACTTC	CASSLESGEGEQYF
NA	TRBV10-3	NA	TRBJ1-2	TGTGCCATCAGTTTGGGCGGGGATAACTATGGCTACACCTTC	CAISLGGDNYGYTF
NA	TRBV2	TRBD2	TRBJ2-5	TGTGCCAGCAGAGGGACTAGCGGGAGGGTGGGGACCCAGTACTTC	CASRGTSGRVGTQYF
NA	TRBV6-4	TRBD1	TRBJ1-3	TGTGCCAGCAGTGACTGCACGGGGGGACAGCTAATAATCTCTGGAAACACCATATATTTT	CASSDCTGGQLIISGNTIYF
NA	TRBV5-1	NA	TRBJ1-1	TGCGCCAGCAGCTTGGTATTGGGGGGTGAAGCTTTCTTT	CASSLVLGGEAFF
NA	TRBV5-1	NA	TRBJ2-7	TGCGCCAGCAGCCCCCAGAGGGTTATTGGCCACGAGCAGTACTTC	CASSPQRVIGHEQYF
few	TRBV18	NA	TRBJ1-6	TGTGCCAGCTCACCAAGTGCAGGGTGGGATTCACCCCTCCACTTT	CASSPSAGWDSPLHF
NA	TRBV24-1	TRBD1	TRBJ2-2	TGTGCCACCAGTGATCCCAAACAGGGGACCGGGGAGCTGTTTTTT	CATSDPKQGTGELFF
NA	TRBV28	TRBD1	TRBJ1-2	TGTGCCAGCAGTACGACAGGGCGCGGCTACACCTTC	CASSTTGRGYTF
NA	TRBV2	NA	TRBJ1-5	TGTGCCAGCAGCAACAGGGTGCGCAATCAGCCCCAGCATTTT	CASSNRVRNQPQHF
NA	TRBV5-1	NA	TRBJ2-7	TGCGCCAGCAGCCACCCGGCCAGGGCATCCTACGAGCAGTACTTC	CASSHPARASYEQYF
NA	TRBV2	NA	TRBJ2-7	TGTGCCAGCACCGGCGGTACTGGGGACGAGCAGTACTTC	CASTGGTGDEQYF
NA	TRBV5-8	TRBD1	TRBJ2-7	TGTGCCAGCAGCTTGGCGTCCCGGGACAGGGAACGACGGGGGCCCTACGAGCAGTACTTC	CASSLASRDRERRGPYEQYF
few	TRBV5-5	TRBD1	TRBJ1-6	TGTGCCAGCAGCCGTCGACAGGGCCATTCACCCCTCCACTTT	CASSRRQGHSPLHF
NA	TRBV3-1/TRBV3-2	TRBD2	TRBJ2-7	TGTGCCAGCAGCCAGTTGGACGGGACTAGCGACTCCTACGAGCAGTACTTC	CASSQLDGTSDSYEQYF
NA	TRBV7-2	TRBD2	TRBJ2-2	TGTGCCAGCAGCGTCGGGACTAGCGTCGGGGAGCTGTTTTTT	CASSVGTSVGELFF
once	TRBV28	NA	TRBJ1-1	TGTGCCAGCAGTCCAACGCTTACAGGGCCGGCTTTCTTT	CASSPTLTGPAFF
NA	TRBV3-1/TRBV3-2	TRBD2	TRBJ2-3	TGTGCCAGCAGCCAAGAGGGCCCGAGACTAGCGGGGATCACAGATACGCAGTATTTT	CASSQEGPRLAGITDTQYF
NA	TRBV6-5	NA	TRBJ1-1	TGTGCCAGCACTCTTCACGCCCTCATGAACACTGAAGCTTTCTTT	CASTLHALMNTEAFF
NA	TRBV19	NA	TRBJ2-5	TGTGCCACCTCCTCGGCAGGGGGGGCGAAAATGGAGACCCAGTACTTC	CATSSAGGAKMETQYF
NA	TRBV15	NA	TRBJ1-5	TGTGCCACCAGCAAGATGCAGGGAGGGCAGCCCCAGCATTTT	CATSKMQGGQPQHF
once	TRBV5-1	NA	TRBJ2-6	TGCGCCAGCAGCTTGACAGGGTCTGGGGCCAACGTCCTGACTTTC	CASSLTGSGANVLTF
once	TRBV5-1	NA	TRBJ2-3	TGCGCCAGCAGCTTGGGGTCCGCAGGTACGCAGTATTTT	CASSLGSAGTQYF
NA	TRBV28	NA	TRBJ1-6	TGTGCCAGCAGTTTCGGCGGACAGCAGAATTCACCCCTCCACTTT	CASSFGGQQNSPLHF
once	TRBV24-1	NA	TRBJ2-3	TGTGCCACCAGTGATTCCGGTGCTAGCACAGATACGCAGTATTTT	CATSDSGASTDTQYF
NA	TRBV6-2/TRBV6-3	NA	TRBJ1-3	TGTGCCAGCAGTTCTCCCGGCGCCAGCTCTGGAAACACCATATATTTT	CASSSPGASSGNTIYF
NA	TRBV4-3	NA	TRBJ1-6	TGCGCCAGCAGCCAGGATTGGAGACAGACCCTCCACTTT	CASSQDWRQTLHF
NA	TRBV2	NA	TRBJ2-6	TGTGCCAGCAGTGATTCGGGGGCTGGGGCCAACGTCCTGACTTTC	CASSDSGAGANVLTF
NA	TRBV7-9	NA	TRBJ1-3	TGTGCCAGCAGCTTAACACAGAACACCATATATTTT	CASSLTQNTIYF